The 10 T cell receptor beta chains in this list originate from one sample, sequenced in a study of T-cell reconstitution after alpha-beta-depleted transplantation in children. This sample's TCRbeta library carried unique molecular identifier barcodes. TCRdb independently ran MiXCR on the PCR reads; one entry per CDR3 protein. The profile shows some 600,000 distinct CDR3 sequences, 16% of them singletons. The material sequenced was PBMCs from the stem cell graft donor, taken from the stem cell graft. The receptors here all came from a human donor who donated a stem cell graft to a child with acute myeloid leukemia.

This clonotype was seen at least ten times. CDR3 amino acids: CASSLVPGQASDTQYF. The CDR3 DNA reads TGTGCCAGCAGTTTGGTCCCGGGACAGGCATCAGATACGCAGTATTTT. This chain uses TRBV27 with TRBJ2-3, with 8 positions matching TRBD1. The J segment lost 4 bases and the V segment lost 3 bases, leaving 9 bases of the junction unmatched. The CDR3 has 16 residues. Germline V CDR1 and CDR2: MNHEY, SMNVEV (reference sequence).

The CDR3 region is CASSLENSRDEKLFF. In DNA form, the CDR3 reads TGTGCCAGCAGCTTAGAGAACAGCCGAGATGAAAAACTGTTTTTT. This chain links TRBV7-9 with TRBJ1-4; unclear D gene. The ends were cut back, 1 base at V and 6 bases at J, with 12 bases in the middle. This CDR3 is built from 15 residues. Germline loops: CDR1 SEHNR, CDR2 FQNEAQ (reference sequence).

This clonotype was counted only a few times. V and J are TRBV20-1 and TRBJ1-2; perhaps TRBD1 as D (6 bases). The CDR3 contains 15 residues. CDR1 and CDR2 from the germline V gene are DFQATT and SNEGSKA (reference sequence). V was pared by 3 bases and J by 3 bases, with 17 bases between. The CDR3 DNA reads as TGCAGTGCTAGGGGGGGGGGCGCGGGGGACTATGGCTACACCTTC. It codes for CSARGGGAGDYGYTF.

The gene calls are TRBV7-9 and TRBJ2-3; 10 positions match TRBD1. This CDR3 comprises 16 residues. The germline V gene encodes CDR1 SEHNR and CDR2 FQNEAQ (reference sequence). J was trimmed by 2 bases and V by 3 bases; bases with no gene match: 5. DNA for the CDR3: TGTGCCAGCAGCTTCCCGACAGGGGGCTTCACAGATACGCAGTATTTT. Encoded protein: CASSFPTGGFTDTQYF.

Details on this clonotype: Since a much larger clone is just one base distant, this may be a read error. CDR3 sequence (DNA): TGCTGTGCTAGAGACTGGGGACAATTGGACTACAATGAGCAGTTCTTC. Amino acid sequence: CCARDWGQLDYNEQFF. This chain links TRBV20-1 with TRBJ2-1, with D perhaps matching TRBD1 (6 bases). The CDR3 is 16 amino acids. The germline V gene has CDR1 DFQATT and CDR2 SNEGSKA (reference sequence).

Regarding this clonotype: A much larger clone differs by one base, so this may be a read error. This chain connects TRBV15 to TRBJ2-3; D is ambiguous. In germline, CDR1 is LNHNV, CDR2 YYDKDF (reference sequence). The CDR3 spans 14 residues. Trimming removed 3 bases from V and 0 bases from J, with 7 bases in between. CDR3 bases: TGTGCCACCAGCAGGAGCCAGAGCACAGATACGCAGTATTTT. It encodes CATSRSQSTDTQYF.

This clonotype was seen ten or more times. The CDR3 DNA is TGTGCCAGCAGCCCGACTCGCACCGGGGAGCTGTTTTTT. The encoded protein is CASSPTRTGELFF. The J gene is TRBJ2-2, the V gene TRBV6-1; D remains unclear. The CDR3 is 13 residues long. Trimming cost V 6 bases and J 4 bases, with 9 bases left between them. Germline-derived CDR1 and CDR2 are MNHNS and SASEGT.

This clonotype was seen only a few times. J is TRBJ2-3 and V is TRBV5-1, with D uncertain. V was pared by 5 bases and J by 0 bases, with 10 bases between. This CDR3 region has 14 residues. Germline values: CDR1 SGHRS, CDR2 YFSETQ. Here the CDR3 DNA reads TGCGCCAGCAGGTACGGAGACAGCACAGATACGCAGTATTTT. Amino acids: CASRYGDSTDTQYF.

This clonotype was picked up many times. This rearrangement joins TRBV7-2 to TRBJ1-2; 9 positions match TRBD1. The CDR3 is 17 residues long. Trimming removed 4 bases from V and 0 bases from J; junction bases left unmatched: 9. Looked up from germline, CDR1 is SGHTA and CDR2 is FQGNSA. The CDR3 loop is CASSSPGQGNPNYGYTF. The CDR3 nucleotides are TGTGCCAGCAGCTCGCCGGGACAGGGCAACCCTAACTATGGCTACACCTTC.

This clonotype was seen many times. The chain carries TRBV29-1 and TRBJ2-7, with 9 bases lining up with TRBD1. Germline CDR1 reads SQVTM; CDR2 reads ANQGSEA. Germline trimming cut 4 bases from V and 4 bases from J; bases unmatched to any gene: 8. The CDR3 is 14 amino acids. The CDR3 DNA sequence: TGCAGCGTTGTGGCGGGACAGGGCGTATACGAGCAGTACTTC. The encoded protein is CSVVAGQGVYEQYF.